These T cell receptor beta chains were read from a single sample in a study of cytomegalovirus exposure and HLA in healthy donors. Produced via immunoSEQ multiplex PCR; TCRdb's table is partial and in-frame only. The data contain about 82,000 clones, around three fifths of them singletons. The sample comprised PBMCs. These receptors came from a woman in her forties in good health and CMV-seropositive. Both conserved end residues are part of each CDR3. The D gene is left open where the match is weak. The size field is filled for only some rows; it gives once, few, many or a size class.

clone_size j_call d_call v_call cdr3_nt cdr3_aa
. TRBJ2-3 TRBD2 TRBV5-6 TGTGCCAGCAGCTTTATTCGGGGACTAGCGACAGATACGCAGTATTTT CASSFIRGLATDTQYF
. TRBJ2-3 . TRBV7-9 TGTGCCAGCAGCCCAGGCGCAGATACGCAGTATTTT CASSPGADTQYF
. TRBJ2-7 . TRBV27 TGTGCCAGCAGTTCAAACCCCTTTGCGGGCTCCTACGAGCAGTACTTC CASSSNPFAGSYEQYF
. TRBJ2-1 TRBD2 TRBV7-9 TGTGCCAGCAGCTTAGAGGTAGCGGGAGTGGGTGAGCAGTTCTTC CASSLEVAGVGEQFF
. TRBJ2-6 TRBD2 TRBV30 TGTGCCTGGACCGGGACTAGCTCCTCTGGGGCCAACGTCCTGACTTTC CAWTGTSSSGANVLTF
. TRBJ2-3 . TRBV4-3 TGCGCCAGCAGCCAAGAGGGGAGTGGTTCAGATACGCAGTATTTT CASSQEGSGSDTQYF
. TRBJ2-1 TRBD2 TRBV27 TGTGCCAGCAGCCAAGGACTAGCGGGGTACAATGAGCAGTTCTTC CASSQGLAGYNEQFF
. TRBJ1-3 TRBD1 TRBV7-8 TGTGCCAGCAGCTCAGGACAGGGGGCTCTTGTTTCTGGAAACACCATATATTTT CASSSGQGALVSGNTIYF
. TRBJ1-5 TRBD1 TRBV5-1 TGCGCCAGCAGCCAAGGGACAGGGGGTCAGCCCCAGCATTTT CASSQGTGGQPQHF
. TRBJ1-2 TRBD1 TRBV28 TGTGCCAGCAGAGAGACAGGGGGCGGCTATGGCTACACCTTC CASRETGGGYGYTF
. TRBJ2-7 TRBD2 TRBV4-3 TGCGCCAGCAGCCAAGATCGGGTGACTAGCGTAAACTCCTACGAGCAGTACTTC CASSQDRVTSVNSYEQYF
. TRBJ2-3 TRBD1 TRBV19 TGTGCCAGTAGTCCACGTAGGGACAGGGATGGACCAGATACGCAGTATTTT CASSPRRDRDGPDTQYF
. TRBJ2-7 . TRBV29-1 TGCAGCGTTGCAGGGGTTTGGAACGAGCAGTACTTC CSVAGVWNEQYF
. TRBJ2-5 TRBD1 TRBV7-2 TGTGCCAGCAGCTTGACCGGACAGGGCGGGGAGACCCAGTACTTC CASSLTGQGGETQYF
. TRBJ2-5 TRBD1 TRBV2 TGTGCCAGCACCCGGACAGGGACGATCCCCCTGGGGCCGGGGGCCCAGTACTTC CASTRTGTIPLGPGAQYF
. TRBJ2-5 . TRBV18 TGTGCCAGCTCACCGAGGTCCTCCCAGTACTTC CASSPRSSQYF
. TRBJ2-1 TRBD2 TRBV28 TGTGCCAGCAGTTTAAGGTTGACTAGCGGGAGCTCCTACAATGAGCAGTTCTTC CASSLRLTSGSSYNEQFF
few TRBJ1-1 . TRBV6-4 TGTGCCAGCAGCTTGGAAGGGGACACTGAAGCTTTCTTT CASSLEGDTEAFF
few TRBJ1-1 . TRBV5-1 TGCGCCAGCAGCCCCCGGGAGGGGCCCCCGACAACTGAAGCTTTCTTT CASSPREGPPTTEAFF
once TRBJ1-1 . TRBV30 TGTGCCTGGAGTGGGCGGACTGAAGCTTTCTTT CAWSGRTEAFF
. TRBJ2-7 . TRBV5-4 TGTGCCAGCAGCTTAAGCGGATACGAGCAGTACTTC CASSLSGYEQYF
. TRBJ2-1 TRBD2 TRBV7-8 TGTGCCAGCAGCTTAGGCTCCGGGACTACGATCGATGAGCAGTTCTTC CASSLGSGTTIDEQFF
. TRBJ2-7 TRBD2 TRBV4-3 TGCGCCAGCAGCCAAGCGTTGACTAGCGGAACGATGGGCAACGAGCAGTACTTC CASSQALTSGTMGNEQYF
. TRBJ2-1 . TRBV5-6 TGTGCCAGCAGCTTGGCAGGGCTTAAAGGGAATGAGCAGTTCTTC CASSLAGLKGNEQFF
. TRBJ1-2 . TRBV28 TGTGCCAGCAGTTTAAGGGGTGGCTACACCTTC CASSLRGGYTF
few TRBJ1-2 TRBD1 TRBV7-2 TGTGCCAGCAGCCTATTGACAGGGAAAGGTCTAGGCTACACCTTC CASSLLTGKGLGYTF
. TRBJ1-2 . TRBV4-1 TGCGCCAGCAGCCAAGGTGGAGGGGCAGGGAACTATGGCTACACCTTC CASSQGGGAGNYGYTF
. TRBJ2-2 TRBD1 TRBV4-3 TGCGCCAGCAGCCGTATTTATGCCAAGACAGGGGGCAGCACCGGGGAGCTGTTTTTT CASSRIYAKTGGSTGELFF
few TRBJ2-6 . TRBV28 TGTGCCAGCAGTGGGCCAGGGCGCTCTGGGGCCAACGTCCTGACTTTC CASSGPGRSGANVLTF
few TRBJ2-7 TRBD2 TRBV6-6 TGTGCCAGCAGTGCAAGACTAGCGGTGAGCTCCTACGAGCAGTACTTC CASSARLAVSSYEQYF
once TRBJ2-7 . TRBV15 TGTGCCACCAGCGCCAAACAGGGTGGAGGCGAGCAGTACTTC CATSAKQGGGEQYF
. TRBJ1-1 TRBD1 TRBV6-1 TGTGCCAGCAGAGCCGACAGGGCGGTTTTTGAAGCTTTCTTT CASRADRAVFEAFF
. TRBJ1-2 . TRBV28 TGTGCCAGCCAAACCCCCAGCAGGGAAGGTGGCTACACCTTC CASQTPSREGGYTF
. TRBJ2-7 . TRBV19 TGTGCCAGTAGACGGGAGCAGTACTTC CASRREQYF
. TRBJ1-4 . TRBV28 TGTGCCAGCAGTCAAATACTGACAGTTCTTCTTAATGAAAAACTGTTTTTT CASSQILTVLLNEKLFF
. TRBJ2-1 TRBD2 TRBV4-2 TGTGCCAGCAGCCAAGAAGGGAGCGGGACGTACAATGAGCAGTTCTTC CASSQEGSGTYNEQFF
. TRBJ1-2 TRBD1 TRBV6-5 TGTGCCAGCAGTTACCGATGGACAGGGGACGGCTACACCTTC CASSYRWTGDGYTF
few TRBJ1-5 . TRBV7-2 TGTGCCAGCAGCTTAGACCGGGGGAGCAATCAGCCCCAGCATTTT CASSLDRGSNQPQHF
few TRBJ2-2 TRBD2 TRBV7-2 TGTGCCAGCAGCCCCTGGACTAGTGGGGCCGGGGAGCTGTTTTTT CASSPWTSGAGELFF
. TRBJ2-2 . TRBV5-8 TGTGCCAGCAGCGCAATTCTAGCGTCCTTGAACACCGGGGAGCTGTTTTTT CASSAILASLNTGELFF
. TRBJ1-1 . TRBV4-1 TGCGCCAGCAGCCAAGGATTACAGGGTAACACTGAAGCTTTCTTT CASSQGLQGNTEAFF
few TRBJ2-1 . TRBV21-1 TGTGCCAGCAGCAAAGCAGCTAGCGGACTCTACAATGAGCAGTTCTTC CASSKAASGLYNEQFF
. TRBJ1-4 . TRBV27 TGTGCCAGCAGCCTGACAGACCCCCGGGAAAAACTGTTTTTT CASSLTDPREKLFF
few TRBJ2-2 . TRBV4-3 TGCGCCAGCAGCCAAGATCATGGTAGTACTCTGACCGGGGAGCTGTTTTTT CASSQDHGSTLTGELFF
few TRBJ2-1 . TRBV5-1 TGCGCCAGCAGCTTGGGTGCGGAAGTCAATGAGCAGTTCTTC CASSLGAEVNEQFF
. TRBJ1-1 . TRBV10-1 TGCGCCACCGCACAATCCCCGAACACTGAAGCTTTCTTT CATAQSPNTEAFF
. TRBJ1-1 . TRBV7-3 TGTGCCAGCAGCTTAACGTATAAACAGGGAGAGACTGAAGCTTTCTTT CASSLTYKQGETEAFF
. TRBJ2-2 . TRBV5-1 TGCGCCAGCAGCTTCACAGAGACAGCCGGGGAGCTGTTTTTT CASSFTETAGELFF
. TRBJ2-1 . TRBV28 TGTGCCAGCAGTTTGCCCCAGCCTAGCTCCTACAATGAGCAGTTCTTC CASSLPQPSSYNEQFF
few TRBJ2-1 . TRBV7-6 TGTGCCAGCAGCTTAGAGGCGAAAGGGGGTGAGCAGTTCTTC CASSLEAKGGEQFF
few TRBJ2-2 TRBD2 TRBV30 TGTGCCTGGGGCGGGACTACATTGGTCGGGGAGCTGTTTTTT CAWGGTTLVGELFF
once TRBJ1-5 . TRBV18 TGTGCCAGCTCACCAGGGGGCTCCAATCAGCCCCAGCATTTT CASSPGGSNQPQHF
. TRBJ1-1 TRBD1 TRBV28 TGTGCCAGCAGTTTATTGGTGGGACAGGGTGGGGAATCGGAAGCTTTCTTT CASSLLVGQGGESEAFF
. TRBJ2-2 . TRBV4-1 TGCGCCAGCAGCCTGGACTCTGAGACCGGGGAGCTGTTTTTT CASSLDSETGELFF
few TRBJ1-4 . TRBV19 TGTGCCAGTAGTAGCCGACGGAGTAATGAAAAACTGTTTTTT CASSSRRSNEKLFF